One TCR beta chain is described in this entry. Which antigen it targets is not known. The record has no base qualities; no much larger clone is one base away. Enrolling through a virtual design, the prospective study's participants ranged in age from about 18 to 100 years and lived across more than 20 United States geographic areas. In the prospective study, participants were assigned to cohorts based on the clinical history participants reported in a screening survey and a study questionnaire. In the prospective study, mobile phlebotomists collected whole blood, serum and a nasopharyngeal or oropharyngeal swab from each participant. Additional blood draws and questionnaires over an approximately 2-month period could optionally be provided by prospective study participants. Prospective study blood samples were shipped either frozen or at room temperature before DNA extraction. The immunoSEQ Assay, a bias-controlled multiplex PCR, was used to amplify TCRbeta CDR3 regions from genomic DNA. Per the source publication's procedure: The number of nucleated cells in each sample was estimated from the amplification of reference gene primers within the assay. To quantify the absolute abundance of each unique TCRbeta CDR3 rearrangement, sequence reads were collapsed and filtered. For each sample, productive Simpson clonality was calculated by taking the square root of Simpson's diversity index across productive rearrangements. In TCRdb, the immuneACCESS table is reduced to in-frame sequences with V and J assigned. These tables do not hold every clone; where another copy was compared, an unresolved V gene accounts for under half, and the others remain unexplained. V, J and clone size are taken as reported in that table, and D and trimming were inferred from the DNA itself. This sample gives some 300,000 clones in total; 88% of them show up just once. Of the sample, 2% to 2.5% is held by the ten largest clones.

The data derive from a study of blood T cell repertoires in COVID-19 (dated by TCRdb to about 2020). Notes on the research overall: ImmuneRACE Cohort 3 recovered participants were defined by two consecutive negative NP/OP PCR tests, healthcare professional clearance, or symptom resolution. Where available, HLA class I and class II types were obtained from metadata supplied by the sample provider rather than from assay-based typing. Samples were obtained from the ongoing ImmuneRACE study (first 160 participants) and from about 1,300 subjects provided by 6 global collaborators. The repertoires were released in a freely available public database intended as a resource for research on the immune response to SARS-CoV-2. Samples covering the acute and convalescent phases of COVID-19 were provided by collaborators in the United States, Italy and Spain. The dataset comprised deeply sampled blood TCRbeta repertoires from subjects exposed to, actively infected with, or recovered from COVID-19. The material from the prospective study consisted of cDNA or gDNA derived from T cells, B-cell-depleted T cells, or PBMCs. A de-identified subject ID, COVID-19 status, age in years and sex were almost always included in the sample metadata.

What the authors observed across the whole study: How much clinical and demographic metadata was included differed by source and by participant, and the metadata was provided uncurated.

From the germline V gene (reference sequence), CDR1 is SEHNR and CDR2 is FQNEAQ. Trimming removed 5 bases from V and 4 bases from J; the gene matches leave 6 bases unexplained. Reading from cysteine to phenylalanine, the CDR3 counts 14 amino acids. Just CDR3 DNA is preserved here, 42 bases in frame from base 1. This clonotype was sampled from a woman aged 55-75 years in a cohort exposed to, infected with or recovered from COVID-19 (not recorded which). The sample taken for sequencing was PBMCs or T cells enriched from blood (not recorded which). The chain joins TRBV7-9 to TRBJ1-1; 8 bases in the middle match TRBD1. The CDR3 is CASSRYTGGTEAFF. Read as DNA, the sequence is TGTGCCAGCAGCAGATACACAGGGGGCACTGAAGCTTTCTTT.